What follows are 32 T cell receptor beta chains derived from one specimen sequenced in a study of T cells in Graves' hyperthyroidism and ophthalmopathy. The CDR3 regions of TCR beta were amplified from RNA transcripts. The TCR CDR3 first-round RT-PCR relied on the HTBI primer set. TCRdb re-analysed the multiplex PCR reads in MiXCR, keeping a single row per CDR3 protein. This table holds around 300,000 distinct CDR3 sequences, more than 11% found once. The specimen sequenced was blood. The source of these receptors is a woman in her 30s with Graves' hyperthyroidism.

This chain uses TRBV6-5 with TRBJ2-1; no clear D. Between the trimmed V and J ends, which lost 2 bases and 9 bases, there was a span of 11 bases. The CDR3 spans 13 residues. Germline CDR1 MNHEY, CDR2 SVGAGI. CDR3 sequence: CASSYPMPSEQFF. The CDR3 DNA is TGTGCCAGCAGTTACCCTATGCCTAGTGAGCAGTTCTTC.

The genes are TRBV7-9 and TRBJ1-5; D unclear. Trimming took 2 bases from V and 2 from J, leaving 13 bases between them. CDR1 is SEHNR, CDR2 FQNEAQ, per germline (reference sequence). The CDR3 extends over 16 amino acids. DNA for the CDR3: TGTGCCAGCAGCTTAAGCACACCGGGTGGCAATCAGCCCCAGCATTTT. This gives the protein CASSLSTPGGNQPQHF. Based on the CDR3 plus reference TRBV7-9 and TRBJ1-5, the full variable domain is DTGVSQNPRHKITKRGQNVTFRCDPISEHNRLYWYRQTLGQGPEFLTYFQNEAQLEKSRLLSDRFSAERPKGSFSTLEIQRTEQGDSAMYLCASSLSTPGGNQPQHFGDGTRLSIL.

In DNA, the CDR3 is TGTGCCAGCAGTGGGGACACGAGTCGAGAGCAGTTCTTC. It encodes CASSGDTSREQFF. The gene calls are TRBV6-2 or TRBV6-3 and TRBJ2-1, with D possibly matching TRBD1 (6 bases). Trimming cost V 5 bases and J 10 bases, with 15 bases left between them. CDR1 is MNHEY, CDR2 SVGEGT, per germline. The CDR3 is 13 amino acids.

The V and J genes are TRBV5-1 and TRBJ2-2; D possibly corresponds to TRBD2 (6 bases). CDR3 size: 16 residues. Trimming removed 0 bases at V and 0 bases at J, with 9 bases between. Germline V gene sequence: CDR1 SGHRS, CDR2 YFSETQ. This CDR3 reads CASSLARTTNTGELFF. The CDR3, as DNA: TGCGCCAGCAGCTTGGCCAGGACTACGAACACCGGGGAGCTGTTTTTT.

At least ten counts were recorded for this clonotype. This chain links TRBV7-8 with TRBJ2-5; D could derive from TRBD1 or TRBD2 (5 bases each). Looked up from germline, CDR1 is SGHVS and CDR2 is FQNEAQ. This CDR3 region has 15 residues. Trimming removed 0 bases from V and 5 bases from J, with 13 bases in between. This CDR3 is CASSLARGKGETQYF. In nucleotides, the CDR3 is TGTGCCAGCAGCTTAGCCCGGGGAAAGGGGGAGACCCAGTACTTC.

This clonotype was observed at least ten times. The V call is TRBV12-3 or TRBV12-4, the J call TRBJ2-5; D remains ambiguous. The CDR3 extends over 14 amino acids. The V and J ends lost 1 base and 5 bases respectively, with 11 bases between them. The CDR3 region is CASSLEGPGETQYF. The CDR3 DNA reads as TGTGCCAGCAGTTTAGAGGGTCCGGGTGAGACCCAGTACTTC.

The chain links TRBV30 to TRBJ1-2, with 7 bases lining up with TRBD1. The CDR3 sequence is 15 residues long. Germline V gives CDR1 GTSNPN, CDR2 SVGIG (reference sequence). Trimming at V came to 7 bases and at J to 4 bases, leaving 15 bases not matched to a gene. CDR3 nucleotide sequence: TGTGCCTCAAGCAGCTGGGGTAACAGGGGCTATGGCTACACCTTC. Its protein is CASSSWGNRGYGYTF.

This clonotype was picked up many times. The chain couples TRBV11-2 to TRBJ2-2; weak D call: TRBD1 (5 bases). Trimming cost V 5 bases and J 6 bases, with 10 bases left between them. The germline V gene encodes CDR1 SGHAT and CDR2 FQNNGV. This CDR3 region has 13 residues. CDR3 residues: CASSPGSAGELFF. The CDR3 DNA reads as TGTGCCAGCAGCCCAGGGTCAGCCGGGGAGCTGTTTTTT.

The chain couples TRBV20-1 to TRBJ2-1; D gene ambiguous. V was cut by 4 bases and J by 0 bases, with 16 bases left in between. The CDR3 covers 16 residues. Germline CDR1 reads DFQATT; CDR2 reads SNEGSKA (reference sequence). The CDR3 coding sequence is TGCAGTGCTATCCCCACCTCTTACATCTCCTACAATGAGCAGTTCTTC. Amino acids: CSAIPTSYISYNEQFF.

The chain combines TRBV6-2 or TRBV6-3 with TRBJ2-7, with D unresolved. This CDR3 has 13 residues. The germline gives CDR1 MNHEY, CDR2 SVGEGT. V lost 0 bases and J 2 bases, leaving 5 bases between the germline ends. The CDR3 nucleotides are TGTGCCAGCAGTTACTCGTTTCCCTACGAGCAGTACTTC. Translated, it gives CASSYSFPYEQYF.

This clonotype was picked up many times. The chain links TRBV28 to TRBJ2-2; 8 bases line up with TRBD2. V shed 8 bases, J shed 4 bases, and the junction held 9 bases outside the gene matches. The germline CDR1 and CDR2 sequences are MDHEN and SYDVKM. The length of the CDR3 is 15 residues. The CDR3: CASGRSGSGTGELFF. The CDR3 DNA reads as TGTGCCAGCGGTCGGAGCGGGAGCGGCACCGGGGAGCTGTTTTTT.

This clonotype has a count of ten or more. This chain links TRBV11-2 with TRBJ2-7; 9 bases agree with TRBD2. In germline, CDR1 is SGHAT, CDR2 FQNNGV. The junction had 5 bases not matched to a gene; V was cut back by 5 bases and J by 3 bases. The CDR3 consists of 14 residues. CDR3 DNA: TGTGCCAGCAGCCCCACTAGCGGGTACTACGAGCAGTACTTC. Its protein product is CASSPTSGYYEQYF.

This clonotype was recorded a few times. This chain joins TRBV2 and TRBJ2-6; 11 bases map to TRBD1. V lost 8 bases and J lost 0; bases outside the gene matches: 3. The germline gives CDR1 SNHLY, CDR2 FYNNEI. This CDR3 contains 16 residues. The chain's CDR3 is CASGGQGASGANVLTF. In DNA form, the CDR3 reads TGTGCCAGCGGCGGACAGGGGGCCTCTGGGGCCAACGTCCTGACTTTC.

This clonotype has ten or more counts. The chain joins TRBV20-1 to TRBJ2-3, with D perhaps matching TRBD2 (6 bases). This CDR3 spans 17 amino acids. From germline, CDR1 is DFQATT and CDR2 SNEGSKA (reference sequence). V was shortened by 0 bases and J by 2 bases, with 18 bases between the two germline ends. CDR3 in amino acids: CSARDWGLAGFTDTQYF. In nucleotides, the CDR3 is TGCAGTGCTAGAGATTGGGGCCTCGCGGGGTTCACAGATACGCAGTATTTT.

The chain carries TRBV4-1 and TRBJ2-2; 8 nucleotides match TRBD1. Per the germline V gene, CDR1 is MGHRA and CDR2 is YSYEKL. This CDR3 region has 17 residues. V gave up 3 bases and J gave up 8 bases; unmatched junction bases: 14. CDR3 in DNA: TGCGCCAGCAGCCAGGAAGGACAGGGAAGCGTTATAGGGGAGCTGTTTTTT. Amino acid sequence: CASSQEGQGSVIGELFF.

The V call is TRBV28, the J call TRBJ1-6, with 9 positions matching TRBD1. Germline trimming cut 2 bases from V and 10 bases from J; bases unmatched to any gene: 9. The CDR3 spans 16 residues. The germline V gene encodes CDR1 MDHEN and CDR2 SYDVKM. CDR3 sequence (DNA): TGTGCCAGCAGTTTAGCGGACAGGGGAAGATACTCACCCCTCCACTTT. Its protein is CASSLADRGRYSPLHF. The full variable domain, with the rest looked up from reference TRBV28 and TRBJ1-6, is DVKVTQSSRYLVKRTGEKVFLECVQDMDHENMFWYRQDPGLGLRLIYFSYDVKMKEKGDIPEGYSVSREKKERFSLILESASTNQTSMYLCASSLADRGRYSPLHFGNGTRLTVT.

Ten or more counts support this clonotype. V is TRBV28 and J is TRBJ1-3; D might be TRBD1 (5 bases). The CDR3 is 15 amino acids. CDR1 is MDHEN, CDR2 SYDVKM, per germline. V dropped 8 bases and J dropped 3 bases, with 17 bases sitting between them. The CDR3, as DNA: TGTGCCAGCGACAGCCTACTCGGTGGTGGAAACACCATATATTTT. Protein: CASDSLLGGGNTIYF.

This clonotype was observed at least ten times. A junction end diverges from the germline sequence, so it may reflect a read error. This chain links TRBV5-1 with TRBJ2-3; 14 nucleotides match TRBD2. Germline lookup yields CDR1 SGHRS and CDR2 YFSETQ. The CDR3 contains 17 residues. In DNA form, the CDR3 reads TGCGCCAGCAGCTTGGGTTCGGGACTAGCGGGAGCAGATACACAGTATTTT. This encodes CASSLGSGLAGADTQYF.

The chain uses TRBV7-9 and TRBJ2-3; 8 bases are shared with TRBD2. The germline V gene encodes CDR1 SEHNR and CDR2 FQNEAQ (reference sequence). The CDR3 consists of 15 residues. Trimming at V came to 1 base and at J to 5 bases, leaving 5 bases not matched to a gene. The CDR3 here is CASSLGSGTVDTQYF. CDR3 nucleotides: TGTGCCAGCAGCTTAGGTAGCGGGACCGTAGATACGCAGTATTTT. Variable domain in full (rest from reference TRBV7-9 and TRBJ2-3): DTGVSQNPRHKITKRGQNVTFRCDPISEHNRLYWYRQTLGQGPEFLTYFQNEAQLEKSRLLSDRFSAERPKGSFSTLEIQRTEQGDSAMYLCASSLGSGTVDTQYFGPGTRLTVL.

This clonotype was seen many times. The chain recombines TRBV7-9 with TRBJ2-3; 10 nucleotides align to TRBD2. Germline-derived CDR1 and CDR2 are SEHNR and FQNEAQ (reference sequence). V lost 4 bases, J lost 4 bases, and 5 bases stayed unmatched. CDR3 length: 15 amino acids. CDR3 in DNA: TGTGCCAGCAGCTCCTTAGCGGGAGGATCAGATACGCAGTATTTT. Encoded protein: CASSSLAGGSDTQYF.

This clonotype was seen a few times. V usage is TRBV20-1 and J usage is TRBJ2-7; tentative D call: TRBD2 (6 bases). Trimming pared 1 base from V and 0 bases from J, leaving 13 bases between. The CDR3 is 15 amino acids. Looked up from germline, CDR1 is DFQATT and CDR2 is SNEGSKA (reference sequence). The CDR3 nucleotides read TGCAGTGCTAGAGGTCTCGAGGGAGGCTCCTACGAGCAGTACTTC. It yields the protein CSARGLEGGSYEQYF.

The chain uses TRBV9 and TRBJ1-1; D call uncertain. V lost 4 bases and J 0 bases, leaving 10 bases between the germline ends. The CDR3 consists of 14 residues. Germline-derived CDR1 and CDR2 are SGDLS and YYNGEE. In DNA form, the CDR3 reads TGTGCCAGCAGCCCAGGAGGTGTGAACACTGAAGCTTTCTTT. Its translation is CASSPGGVNTEAFF.

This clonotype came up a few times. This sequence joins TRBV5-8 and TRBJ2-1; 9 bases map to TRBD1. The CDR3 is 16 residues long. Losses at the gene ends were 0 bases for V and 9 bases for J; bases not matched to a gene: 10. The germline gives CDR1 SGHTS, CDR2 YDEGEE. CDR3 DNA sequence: TGTGCCAGCAGCTTGGCCTCGGGGACAGGGTCAAGTGAGCAGTTCTTC. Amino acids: CASSLASGTGSSEQFF.

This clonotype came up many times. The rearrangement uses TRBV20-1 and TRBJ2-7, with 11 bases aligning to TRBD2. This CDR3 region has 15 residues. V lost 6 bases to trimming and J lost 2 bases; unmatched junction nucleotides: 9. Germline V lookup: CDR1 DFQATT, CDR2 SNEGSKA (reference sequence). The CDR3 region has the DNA TGCAGTGCAACCGGGACTAGCGGACCCGCCTACGAGCAGTACTTC. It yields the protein CSATGTSGPAYEQYF.

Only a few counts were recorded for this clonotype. The CDR3 DNA reads as TGTGCCAGCAGTCAGGTTAACGAGCAGTACTTC. Translation: CASSQVNEQYF. The chain couples TRBV12-3 or TRBV12-4 to TRBJ2-7; D is unclear. V was shortened by 5 bases and J by 5 bases, with 7 bases between the two germline ends. There are 11 residues in the CDR3.

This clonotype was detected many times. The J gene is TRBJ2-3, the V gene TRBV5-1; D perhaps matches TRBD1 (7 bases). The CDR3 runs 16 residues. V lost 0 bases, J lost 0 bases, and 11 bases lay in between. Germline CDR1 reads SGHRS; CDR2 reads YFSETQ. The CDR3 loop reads CASSLGGTASTDTQYF. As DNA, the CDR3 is TGCGCCAGCAGCTTGGGCGGGACAGCTAGCACAGATACGCAGTATTTT.

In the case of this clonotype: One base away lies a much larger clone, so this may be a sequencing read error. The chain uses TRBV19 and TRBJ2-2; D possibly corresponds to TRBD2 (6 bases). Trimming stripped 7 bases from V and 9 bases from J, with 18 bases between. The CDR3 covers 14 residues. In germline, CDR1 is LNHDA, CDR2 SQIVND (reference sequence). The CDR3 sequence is CASNPGSHNRELFF. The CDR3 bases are TGTGCCAGTAACCCCGGGAGCCATAACAGGGAGCTGTTTTTT.

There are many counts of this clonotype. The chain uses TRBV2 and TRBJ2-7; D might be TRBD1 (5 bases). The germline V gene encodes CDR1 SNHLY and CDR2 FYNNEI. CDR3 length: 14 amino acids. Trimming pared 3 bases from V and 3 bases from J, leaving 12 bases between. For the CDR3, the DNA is TGTGCCAGCAGTGACAGGGTGATGAACTACGAGCAGTACTTC. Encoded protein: CASSDRVMNYEQYF.

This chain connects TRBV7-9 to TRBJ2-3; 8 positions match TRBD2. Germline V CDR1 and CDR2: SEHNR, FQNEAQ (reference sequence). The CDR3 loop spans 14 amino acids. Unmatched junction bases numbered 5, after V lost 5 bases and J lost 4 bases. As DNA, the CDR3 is TGTGCCAGCAGCGCGAGCGGGAGACCAGATACGCAGTATTTT. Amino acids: CASSASGRPDTQYF.

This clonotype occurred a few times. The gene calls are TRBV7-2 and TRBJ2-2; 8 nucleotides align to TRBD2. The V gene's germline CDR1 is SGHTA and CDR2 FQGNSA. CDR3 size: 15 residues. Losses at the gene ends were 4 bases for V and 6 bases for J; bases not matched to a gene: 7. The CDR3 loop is CASSSSGRISGELFF. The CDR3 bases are TGTGCCAGCAGCTCAAGCGGGAGAATTTCCGGGGAGCTGTTTTTT.

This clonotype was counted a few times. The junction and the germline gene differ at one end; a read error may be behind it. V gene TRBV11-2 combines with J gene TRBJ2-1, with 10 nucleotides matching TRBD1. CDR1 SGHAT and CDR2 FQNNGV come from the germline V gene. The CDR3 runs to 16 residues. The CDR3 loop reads CASSLVDRGPYNGQFF. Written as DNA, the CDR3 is TGTGCCAGCAGCTTAGTCGACAGGGGGCCTTACAATGGGCAGTTCTTC.

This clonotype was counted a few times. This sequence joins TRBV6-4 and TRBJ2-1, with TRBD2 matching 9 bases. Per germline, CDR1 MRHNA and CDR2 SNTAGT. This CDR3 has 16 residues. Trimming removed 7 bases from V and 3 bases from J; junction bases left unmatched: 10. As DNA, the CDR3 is TGTGCCAGCACCACCTCGGCGGGAGGGGACTACAATGAGCAGTTCTTC. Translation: CASTTSAGGDYNEQFF.